These 21 T cell receptor beta chains were sequenced from one sample in a study of identical twins' blood T cells. TCRdb used MiXCR to reprocess the 5' RACE reads, holding one entry per CDR3 protein. The table has a few hundred thousand distinct CDR3 sequences, roughly 27% seen once. What was sequenced was PBMCs. These receptors all come from a woman between 18 and 50 years old in good health.

The chain carries TRBV20-1 and TRBJ2-3; no definite D call. Trimming removed 3 bases at V and 3 bases at J, with 13 bases between. The germline V gene encodes CDR1 DFQATT and CDR2 SNEGSKA (reference sequence). The CDR3 is 14 residues long. The DNA of the CDR3 is TGCAGTGCTAGGACCGCTGTAGGGACAGATACGCAGTATTTT. Protein product: CSARTAVGTDTQYF.

V and J are TRBV7-9 and TRBJ1-2, with D possibly matching TRBD1 (6 bases). The CDR3 sequence is 14 residues long. V gave up 6 bases and J gave up 2 bases, with 13 bases separating them. CDR1 is SEHNR and CDR2 is FQNEAQ in the germline V gene (reference sequence). This chain's CDR3 is CASRPGAGNYGYTF. Here the CDR3 DNA reads TGTGCCAGCAGACCAGGGGCAGGGAACTATGGCTACACCTTC.

The CDR3 DNA sequence: TGTGCCAGCAGTTCCCAGGCGGAGACCCAGTACTTC. Its protein is CASSSQAETQYF. The chain is built from TRBV7-9 and TRBJ2-5; the D is unclear. The CDR3 totals 12 residues. The germline V and J ends were trimmed by 6 bases and 5 bases, with 10 bases remaining between them. Germline CDR1 SEHNR, CDR2 FQNEAQ (reference sequence).

This chain links TRBV14 with TRBJ1-1; D gene uncertain. Trimming removed 0 bases from V and 3 bases from J, with 8 bases in between. The CDR3 is made up of 14 amino acids. Germline CDR1 and CDR2: SGHDN and FVKESK. Written as DNA, the CDR3 is TGTGCCAGCAGCCAAGAAATCCAGTACACTGAAGCTTTCTTT. Translating it yields CASSQEIQYTEAFF.

This clonotype was detected once. With a much larger clone just one base away, this may be a read error. This chain uses TRBV29-1 with TRBJ1-1, with D unresolved. This CDR3 has 11 residues. Germline V lookup: CDR1 SQVTM, CDR2 ANQGSEA. The CDR3 bases are TGCAGCGTTGTAAGGAACGCTGAAGCTTTCTTT. As protein: CSVVRNAEAFF. The whole variable domain, remainder taken from reference TRBV29-1 and TRBJ1-1, is SAVISQKPSRDICQRGTSLTIQCQVDSQVTMMFWYRQQPGQSLTLIATANQGSEATYESGFVIDKFPISRPNLTFSTLTVSNMSPEDSSIYLCSVVRNAEAFFGQGTRLTVV.

This clonotype was found a few times. The chain recombines TRBV20-1 with TRBJ1-2; no clear D gene. The germline CDR1 and CDR2 sequences are DFQATT and SNEGSKA (reference sequence). The CDR3 sequence is 11 residues long. Trimming pared 2 bases from V and 12 bases from J, leaving 13 bases between. Written as DNA, the CDR3 is TGCAGTGCTAGAACCGGACCTTCACACACCTTC. Amino acid sequence: CSARTGPSHTF.

This clonotype was seen only a few times. This chain uses TRBV7-2 with TRBJ2-5; no reliable D call. The germline V gene encodes CDR1 SGHTA and CDR2 FQGNSA. Trimming stripped 5 bases from V and 3 bases from J, with 7 bases between. The CDR3 is 12 amino acids. The DNA of the CDR3 is TGTGCCAGCAGCGCCGTAAAAGAGACCCAGTACTTC. Amino acid sequence: CASSAVKETQYF.

The chain links TRBV28 to TRBJ1-5; D is uncertain. CDR1 MDHEN and CDR2 SYDVKM come from the germline V gene. The CDR3 has 17 residues. Between the trimmed V and J ends, which lost 6 bases and 3 bases, there was a span of 21 bases. This CDR3 reads CASRGPFRKKHNQPQHF. CDR3 DNA sequence: TGTGCCAGCAGAGGGCCGTTTCGGAAGAAGCACAATCAGCCCCAGCATTTT.

The chain uses TRBV2 and TRBJ2-1; TRBD2 matches at 7 bases. CDR3 length: 14 residues. V was clipped by 5 bases and J by 7 bases; unmatched bases: 8. Germline V gene data show CDR1 as SNHLY and CDR2 as FYNNEI. CDR3 DNA sequence: TGTGCCAGCAGTATAAGACTAGCTCGGAATGAGCAGTTCTTC. Its translation: CASSIRLARNEQFF.

This clonotype was seen a few times. The chain carries TRBV14 and TRBJ1-1, with D perhaps TRBD1 (6 bases). The CDR3 length is 13 residues. Germline CDR1 reads SGHDN; CDR2 reads FVKESK. V was shortened by 4 bases and J by 6 bases, with 12 bases between the two germline ends. The CDR3: CASSLTGISEAFF. The CDR3 DNA reads TGTGCCAGCAGCCTTACAGGGATATCTGAAGCTTTCTTT.

A few counts support this clonotype. This chain connects TRBV6-6 to TRBJ1-4; a possible D gene is TRBD1 (5 bases). Deletions cut 5 bases from V and 5 bases from J, with 18 bases between. Germline loops: CDR1 MNHNY, CDR2 SVGAGI (reference sequence). This CDR3 has 16 residues. DNA for the CDR3: TGTGCCAGCAGTACATTCATGGGACCGCCAAATGAAAAACTGTTTTTT. Translation: CASSTFMGPPNEKLFF.

This clonotype was seen ten or more times. This chain uses TRBV29-1 with TRBJ1-5; D not certain. Trimming cost V 6 bases and J 4 bases, with 13 bases left between them. CDR1 is SQVTM, CDR2 ANQGSEA, per germline. There are 13 residues in the CDR3. Here the CDR3 DNA reads TGCAGCGTCTCACCGAAAGCAAATCAGCCCCAGCATTTT. This gives the protein CSVSPKANQPQHF.

The chain carries TRBV20-1 and TRBJ2-1; 9 nucleotides match TRBD2. CDR3 size: 15 residues. Trimming at V came to 0 bases and at J to 6 bases, leaving 6 bases not matched to a gene. The germline V gene encodes CDR1 DFQATT and CDR2 SNEGSKA (reference sequence). The DNA for the CDR3 is TGCAGTGCTAGAGATATCCAGCGGGGGGCCAATGAGCAGTTCTTC. This encodes CSARDIQRGANEQFF.

The J gene is TRBJ1-5, the V gene TRBV30; D might be TRBD1 (6 bases). The CDR3 is 15 residues long. The germline V gene has CDR1 GTSNPN and CDR2 SVGIG (reference sequence). The germline V and J ends were trimmed by 0 bases and 0 bases, with 9 bases remaining between them. CDR3 sequence: CAWSVRGHSNQPQHF. The CDR3, as DNA: TGTGCCTGGAGTGTTCGGGGACATAGCAATCAGCCCCAGCATTTT.

This clonotype has more than one count but fewer than ten. The chain recombines TRBV20-1 with TRBJ2-3; 9 bases agree with TRBD2. V trimming: 5 bases; J trimming: 5 bases; junction bases outside the gene matches: 8. CDR3 length equals 14 residues. Germline V gene sequence: CDR1 DFQATT, CDR2 SNEGSKA (reference sequence). The CDR3 reads CSAGVAGGEDTQYF. CDR3 coding DNA: TGCAGTGCTGGGGTCGCGGGGGGGGAAGATACGCAGTATTTT.

For the CDR3, the DNA is TGCAGCGCAAGGGCGGACAGATTGAACACTGAAGCTTTCTTT. It is translated as CSARADRLNTEAFF. This chain joins TRBV29-1 and TRBJ1-1; the D gene is possibly TRBD1 (6 bases). The germline CDR1 and CDR2 sequences are SQVTM and ANQGSEA. V was pared by 7 bases and J by 0 bases, with 15 bases between. This CDR3 is 14 amino acids long.

This clonotype was observed once. At one of its ends the junction is not consistent with the germline gene, which may arise from a read error. The J gene is TRBJ2-2, the V gene TRBV20-1; a weak D match, TRBD2 (6 bases). Germline V gene sequence: CDR1 DFQATT, CDR2 SNEGSKA (reference sequence). CDR3 length: 12 residues. In DNA form, the CDR3 reads TGCATTGCTAGAGCGGGCACCGGGGAGCTGTTTTTT. Residues: CIARAGTGELFF.

Concerning this clonotype itself: This may be a read error: a much more frequent sequence differs by one nucleotide. Likely a read error: the CDR3 ends without its conserved phenylalanine or tryptophan. The V call is TRBV11-1, the J call TRBJ1-1, with D maybe TRBD1 (5 bases). Trimming pared 3 bases from V and 4 bases from J, leaving 9 bases between. This CDR3 region has 13 residues. Germline assignment: CDR1 SGHAT and CDR2 FQDESV (reference sequence). The CDR3 sequence: CASSFSGITEAFL. The CDR3 coding sequence is TGTGCCAGCAGCTTTTCAGGGATCACTGAAGCTTTCCTT.

Many counts were recorded for this clonotype. The V call is TRBV6-5, the J call TRBJ2-2; possibly TRBD2 for D (6 bases). V dropped 0 bases and J dropped 4 bases, with 9 bases sitting between them. Germline CDR1 reads MNHEY; CDR2 reads SVGAGI. The CDR3 totals 15 residues. This chain's CDR3 is CASSYSGLFTGELFF. In DNA, the CDR3 is TGTGCCAGCAGTTACTCGGGACTCTTCACCGGGGAGCTGTTTTTT.

This clonotype has just a few counts. V and J are TRBV7-9 and TRBJ2-6; no definite D call. Germline lookup yields CDR1 SEHNR and CDR2 FQNEAQ (reference sequence). This CDR3 has 17 amino acids. V was shortened by 5 bases and J by 0 bases, with 14 bases between the two germline ends. The chain's CDR3 is CASSPGFTRSGANVLTF. CDR3 DNA sequence: TGTGCCAGCAGCCCCGGGTTTACCCGCTCTGGGGCCAACGTCCTGACTTTC.

The chain has TRBV5-1 and TRBJ2-3, with 10 bases identical to TRBD1. The CDR3 totals 15 residues. Germline V gives CDR1 SGHRS, CDR2 YFSETQ. The V segment lost 0 bases and the J segment 4 bases; nucleotides outside the gene matches: 2. The DNA for the CDR3 is TGCGCCAGCAGCTTGGATGGGACAGGGGCAGATACGCAGTATTTT. It encodes CASSLDGTGADTQYF.